These T cell receptor beta chains were read from a single sample in a study of post-analysis software for immune sequencing data. Each CDR3 protein is one row after TCRdb ran MiXCR on the PCR reads. In the table there are fewer than 850,000 distinct CDR3 sequences, about 32% of which are singletons. The sample consisted of blood. The receptors originated from a girl between 10 and 17 years old with multiple sclerosis. Each CDR3 is given with its conserved first and last residue. D genes are given only for firm matches. Not every row has a clone size; where given, it reads once, few, many or a size class.

size: few
D: TRBD1
J: TRBJ1-2
V: TRBV10-3
CDR3: CAISEPGQGARGYTF
DNA: TGTGCCATCAGTGAGCCGGGACAGGGGGCGCGGGGCTACACCTTC

size: many
D: TRBD2
J: TRBJ2-1
V: TRBV6-5
CDR3: CASSYSSLAGGNEQFF
DNA: TGTGCCAGCAGTTACTCGAGCCTAGCGGGGGGCAATGAGCAGTTCTTC

size: NA
D: TRBD2
J: TRBJ2-1
V: TRBV7-2
CDR3: CASSSILRLAVTYNEQFF
DNA: TGTGCCAGCAGTTCCATTCTACGACTAGCCGTGACTTACAATGAGCAGTTCTTC

size: NA
D: NA
J: TRBJ1-4
V: TRBV7-8
CDR3: CASSFGAVGEKLFF
DNA: TGTGCCAGCAGCTTCGGGGCAGTGGGGGAAAAACTGTTTTTT

size: NA
D: NA
J: TRBJ1-5
V: TRBV2
CDR3: CASGTKSNQPQHF
DNA: TGTGCCAGCGGGACGAAGAGCAATCAGCCCCAGCATTTT

size: NA
D: TRBD2
J: TRBJ2-7
V: TRBV2
CDR3: CASSPLAGGYNEQYF
DNA: TGTGCCAGCAGTCCCCTAGCGGGGGGTTACAATGAGCAGTACTTC

size: NA
D: NA
J: TRBJ2-3
V: TRBV6-6
CDR3: CASRRSGTDTQYF
DNA: TGTGCCAGCAGGCGGTCTGGCACAGATACGCAGTATTTT

size: many
D: TRBD2
J: TRBJ2-1
V: TRBV7-8
CDR3: CASSRSGRGGPSEQFF
DNA: TGTGCCAGCAGCCGCTCGGGGCGGGGGGGCCCCTCTGAGCAGTTCTTC

size: few
D: NA
J: TRBJ2-7
V: TRBV4-3
CDR3: CASSQETQGASYEQYF
DNA: TGCGCCAGCAGCCAAGAAACCCAGGGAGCTTCCTACGAGCAGTACTTC

size: NA
D: NA
J: TRBJ2-3
V: TRBV4-1
CDR3: CASSPRAMATDTQYF
DNA: TGCGCCAGCAGCCCGAGGGCGATGGCCACAGATACGCAGTATTTT

size: NA
D: TRBD1
J: TRBJ2-4
V: TRBV11-2
CDR3: CASSQADRPSRQYF
DNA: TGTGCCAGCAGCCAAGCGGACAGGCCCTCAAGGCAGTACTTC

size: few
D: NA
J: TRBJ2-7
V: TRBV11-2
CDR3: CASSLDGPGYEQYF
DNA: TGTGCCAGCAGCTTAGATGGGCCGGGATACGAGCAGTACTTC

size: NA
D: NA
J: TRBJ1-6
V: TRBV7-9
CDR3: CASSLDNSYNSPLHF
DNA: TGTGCCAGCAGCCTAGACAACTCCTATAATTCACCCCTCCACTTT

size: few
D: NA
J: TRBJ2-3
V: TRBV4-3
CDR3: CASSQDTGPPDTQYF
DNA: TGCGCCAGCAGCCAAGATACGGGACCGCCAGATACGCAGTATTTT

size: NA
D: NA
J: TRBJ2-5
V: TRBV3-1
CDR3: CASSHLGETQYF
DNA: TGTGCCAGCAGCCATCTGGGGGAGACCCAGTACTTC

size: NA
D: NA
J: TRBJ1-4
V: TRBV25-1
CDR3: CASSAPRWQLFF
DNA: TGTGCCAGCAGTGCCCCGCGGTGGCAACTGTTTTTT

size: NA
D: NA
J: TRBJ2-7
V: TRBV11-2
CDR3: CASSLGRSGTGYEQYF
DNA: TGTGCCAGCAGCTTAGGACGATCAGGGACGGGATACGAGCAGTACTTC

size: once
D: NA
J: TRBJ2-7
V: TRBV6-2/TRBV6-3
CDR3: CAGSRWTPPYEQYF
DNA: TGTGCCGGCAGTAGATGGACTCCCCCCTACGAGCAGTACTTC

size: few
D: NA
J: TRBJ1-2
V: TRBV5-1
CDR3: CASSSTPVGRYGYTF
DNA: TGCGCCAGCAGCTCAACACCGGTGGGGCGGTATGGCTACACCTTC

size: few
D: NA
J: TRBJ2-5
V: TRBV14
CDR3: CASSQAGTGETQYF
DNA: TGTGCCAGCAGCCAAGCAGGGACCGGGGAGACCCAGTACTTC

size: few
D: TRBD1
J: TRBJ1-1
V: TRBV20-1
CDR3: CSARMAGGTEAFF
DNA: TGCAGTGCTAGAATGGCAGGGGGGACTGAAGCTTTCTTT

size: NA
D: NA
J: TRBJ2-1
V: TRBV20-1
CDR3: CSARDRDGRSYNEQFF
DNA: TGCAGTGCTAGAGATCGAGACGGCCGCTCCTACAATGAGCAGTTCTTC

size: NA
D: NA
J: TRBJ2-1
V: TRBV4-1
CDR3: CASSQEPQPYEQFF
DNA: TGCGCCAGCAGCCAAGAGCCCCAACCTTACGAGCAGTTCTTC

size: NA
D: TRBD2
J: TRBJ2-3
V: TRBV18
CDR3: CASSPLGRTSGRSTDTQYF
DNA: TGTGCCAGCTCACCCCTAGGCCGGACTAGCGGGAGGAGCACAGATACGCAGTATTTT

size: NA
D: NA
J: TRBJ1-1
V: TRBV18
CDR3: CASSPSGLAEAFF
DNA: TGTGCCAGCTCACCTTCCGGGCTGGCTGAAGCTTTCTTT

size: few
D: NA
J: TRBJ2-7
V: TRBV7-9
CDR3: CASSMMRTTLGDPNEQYF
DNA: TGTGCCAGCAGCATGATGCGGACCACCTTGGGGGACCCGAACGAGCAGTACTTC

size: few
D: NA
J: TRBJ2-7
V: TRBV20-1
CDR3: CSARVRRDEQYF
DNA: TGCAGTGCTAGGGTCCGCAGGGACGAGCAGTACTTC

size: many
D: TRBD1
J: TRBJ2-3
V: TRBV6-5
CDR3: CASSYATGGFTQYF
DNA: TGTGCCAGCAGTTACGCGACAGGGGGGTTTACGCAGTATTTT

size: few
D: TRBD1
J: TRBJ2-2
V: TRBV27
CDR3: CASTGQGANTGELFF
DNA: TGTGCCAGCACCGGACAGGGGGCGAACACCGGGGAGCTGTTTTTT

size: NA
D: NA
J: TRBJ1-4
V: TRBV5-1
CDR3: CASSLGEGDEKLFF
DNA: TGCGCCAGCAGCTTGGGGGAAGGGGATGAAAAACTGTTTTTT

size: few
D: TRBD1
J: TRBJ2-5
V: TRBV29-1
CDR3: CSVSLTGGIGQETQYF
DNA: TGCAGCGTTAGTTTGACAGGGGGCATAGGACAAGAGACCCAGTACTTC

size: NA
D: TRBD2
J: TRBJ2-1
V: TRBV3-1
CDR3: CASSRFSGGVNEQFF
DNA: TGTGCCAGCAGCCGGTTTTCGGGAGGCGTCAATGAGCAGTTCTTC

size: few
D: NA
J: TRBJ1-1
V: TRBV6-4
CDR3: CASTLGDPEAFF
DNA: TGTGCCAGCACCCTCGGGGACCCTGAAGCTTTCTTT

size: NA
D: TRBD1
J: TRBJ1-2
V: TRBV29-1
CDR3: CSDGTANYGYTF
DNA: TGCAGCGATGGGACAGCTAACTATGGCTACACCTTC

size: NA
D: TRBD2
J: TRBJ2-5
V: TRBV4-3
CDR3: CASSQSGTSGSGETQYF
DNA: TGCGCCAGCAGCCAATCCGGGACTAGCGGGAGTGGGGAGACCCAGTACTTC

size: few
D: TRBD1
J: TRBJ1-3
V: TRBV4-3
CDR3: CASSQVRTGTFSGNTIYF
DNA: TGCGCCAGCAGCCAAGTCCGGACAGGGACCTTTTCTGGAAACACCATATATTTT

size: few
D: TRBD1
J: TRBJ2-3
V: TRBV28
CDR3: CASRPRKGAFDTQYF
DNA: TGTGCCAGCAGGCCACGGAAGGGGGCTTTTGATACGCAGTATTTT

size: NA
D: NA
J: TRBJ1-6
V: TRBV12-3/TRBV12-4
CDR3: CASSSSYNSPLHF
DNA: TGTGCCAGCAGTTCCTCCTATAATTCACCCCTCCACTTT

size: NA
D: NA
J: TRBJ2-6
V: TRBV19
CDR3: CVSSIADSGANVLTF
DNA: TGTGTCAGTAGTATAGCAGATTCTGGGGCCAACGTCCTGACTTTC

size: NA
D: NA
J: TRBJ2-3
V: TRBV29-1
CDR3: CSAATDGADTQYF
DNA: TGCAGCGCCGCGACGGATGGGGCAGATACGCAGTATTTT